This TCR beta chain was identified in a study of technical replicates of blood from a handful of donors. Libraries were prepared by immunoSEQ multiplex PCR; TCRdb keeps only in-frame clonotypes and omits some of them. The sample holds about 100,000 clones; around 95% are singletons and the top ten take 0.2% to 0.25%. Per the germline V gene, CDR1 is SGDLS and CDR2 is YYNGEE. Trimming cost V 0 bases and J 5 bases, with 17 bases left between them. CDR3 length equals 16 residues. This rearrangement joins TRBV9 to TRBJ1-1; D is undetermined. The source is a human donor in good health. The sample taken for sequencing was T cells isolated from PBMCs. For the CDR3, the DNA is TGTGCCAGCAGCGTAGTGTCCTATGGAGGGTGGACTGAAGCTTTCTTT. Protein sequence: CASSVVSYGGWTEAFF.